These T cell receptor beta chains were read from a single sample in a study of T cells after posttransplantation cyclophosphamide. This table comes from immunoSEQ multiplex PCR, and its TCRdb copy is limited to in-frame clones, with some not included. This table holds about 37,000 clones with no singletons; the top ten claim 5.9%. The sequencing sample was made of PBMCs. These receptors were collected from a young man in good health and a related stem cell transplant donor. Both conserved end residues are trimmed from each CDR3. Fields, in order: J gene, D gene, V gene, CDR3 length, CDR3 protein. D genes are given only for firm matches.

>TRBJ1-5|TRBD1|TRBV19|16
ASSIDRLKQGTDQPQH
>TRBJ1-2|TRBD1|TRBV5-1|12
ASSLNRGPAGYT
>TRBJ2-3|TRBD2|TRBV7-2|13
ASSLTSGLTDTQY
>TRBJ2-5|NA|TRBV7-2|13
ASSNLRGSRETQY
>TRBJ1-6|NA|TRBV18|13
ASSPEQLPNSPLH
>TRBJ2-1|TRBD2|TRBV6-6|14
ASSYSRESSYNEQF
>TRBJ2-3|TRBD2|TRBV6-5|12
ASTSLAGTDTQY
>TRBJ2-4|TRBD2|TRBV6-2/TRBV6-3|15
ASSPPLAGVGKNIQY
>TRBJ1-2|TRBD1|TRBV29-1|12
SAKPDRGDYRYT
>TRBJ2-2|TRBD1|TRBV6-6|13
ASSFSGGYTGELF
>TRBJ1-2|TRBD1|TRBV2|10
ASNEGAGGYT
>TRBJ2-7|TRBD2|TRBV5-4|14
ASSSGLAGAIYEQY
>TRBJ1-1|TRBD1|TRBV19|11
ASSNQGAAEAF
>TRBJ1-5|TRBD1|TRBV19|14
ASSRGTGGSNQPQH
>TRBJ2-5|TRBD2|TRBV4-2|13
ASSQQSGSQETQY
>TRBJ2-3|TRBD2|TRBV12-3/TRBV12-4|12
ASISGTRTDTQY
>TRBJ2-7|TRBD1|TRBV19|12
ASSPGTAFYEQY
>TRBJ1-1|NA|TRBV7-9|11
ASSSRLDTEAF
>TRBJ1-2|TRBD1|TRBV10-3|12
ATETDKGGRGYT
>TRBJ2-2|TRBD1|TRBV10-2|14
ASSEWTGAGTGELF
>TRBJ1-2|TRBD1|TRBV10-1|13
ASRNRTGGNYGYT
>TRBJ2-3|NA|TRBV5-6|13
ASSLGRLVGDTQY
>TRBJ2-3|NA|TRBV6-6|10
ASRSGTDTQY
>TRBJ2-4|TRBD1|TRBV14|13
ASSQSLTGTNIQY
>TRBJ1-5|NA|TRBV5-8|12
ASSWRGYNQPQH
>TRBJ2-7|TRBD1|TRBV6-1|10
ASRGDSYEQY
>TRBJ2-3|TRBD2|TRBV4-1|14
ASSQDGWGGGDTQY
>TRBJ1-6|NA|TRBV10-3|13
AISGEGLSNSPLH
>TRBJ2-1|TRBD1|TRBV7-8|11
ASSLGTANEQF
>TRBJ1-2|TRBD1|TRBV10-2|11
ASSYDRGNGYT
>TRBJ2-3|TRBD2|TRBV4-3|13
ASSPSGGASDTQY
>TRBJ2-7|TRBD1|TRBV7-2|16
ASSLMISGTGEGYEQY
>TRBJ2-1|TRBD1|TRBV7-7|16
ASSPRGGGQGAYNEQF
>TRBJ2-1|TRBD2|TRBV5-4|14
ASSLTSGASYNEQF
>TRBJ1-1|NA|TRBV9|12
ASSPGGPNTEAF
>TRBJ2-3|TRBD1|TRBV2|14
ASSEIPGQRTDTQY
>TRBJ1-6|TRBD1|TRBV5-1|15
ASSLDDRGAYNSPLH
>TRBJ2-1|TRBD2|TRBV12-5|13
ASGPGTSGGNEQF
>TRBJ2-6|TRBD1|TRBV11-1|16
ASSSRDRITSGANVLT
>TRBJ2-1|NA|TRBV7-9|12
ASSPWASYNEQF